The 19 T cell receptor beta chains listed next were all sequenced from one sample in a study of cytomegalovirus exposure and HLA in healthy donors. The method was immunoSEQ multiplex PCR; TCRdb's version includes in-frame clones alone and lacks a portion of them. Of around 190,000 clones in the sample, about 89% were seen once. Material: PBMCs. Every receptor here comes from a man aged 30 to 45 in good health and CMV-seropositive.

This clone appeared once. The V and J genes are TRBV28 and TRBJ1-2; the match to TRBD1 covers 8 bases. The CDR3 is made up of 14 amino acids. V lost 6 bases, J lost 2 bases, and 5 bases stayed unmatched. From germline, CDR1 is MDHEN and CDR2 SYDVKM. The CDR3 loop is CASSPGQVNYGYTF. Here the CDR3 DNA reads TGTGCCAGCAGCCCGGGACAGGTCAACTATGGCTACACCTTC.

The chain is built from TRBV9 and TRBJ1-2; D perhaps matches TRBD1 (6 bases). V lost 4 bases, J lost 3 bases, and 13 bases lay in between. This CDR3 spans 14 amino acids. The germline V gene encodes CDR1 SGDLS and CDR2 YYNGEE. The chain's CDR3 is CASSLPGVDYGYTF. The CDR3, as DNA: TGTGCCAGCAGCTTACCAGGGGTGGACTATGGCTACACCTTC.

The V gene is TRBV5-6, the J gene TRBJ2-5, with D possibly matching TRBD1 (6 bases). The V gene's germline CDR1 is SGHDT and CDR2 YYEEEE. V shed 5 bases and J shed 1 base, with 12 bases lying between them. The CDR3 is made up of 14 amino acids. The CDR3 reads CASRGMDSQETQYF. In nucleotides, the CDR3 is TGTGCCAGCAGGGGAATGGACAGCCAAGAGACCCAGTACTTC.

This chain uses TRBV7-9 with TRBJ1-1, with 9 bases lining up with TRBD1. The CDR3 runs 14 residues. Per germline, CDR1 SEHNR and CDR2 FQNEAQ (reference sequence). The V segment lost 4 bases and the J segment 1 base; nucleotides outside the gene matches: 1. CDR3 coding DNA: TGTGCCAGCAGCTCGGGACAGGGGAACACTGAAGCTTTCTTT. This gives the protein CASSSGQGNTEAFF.

V and J are TRBV29-1 and TRBJ2-7; 8 nucleotides agree with TRBD2. Unmatched junction bases numbered 5, after V lost 1 base and J lost 0 bases. CDR1 is SQVTM and CDR2 is ANQGSEA in the germline V gene. The CDR3 has 15 residues. CDR3 DNA sequence: TGCAGCGTTGAAGCGGGAGGGGATAGCTCCTACGAGCAGTACTTC. Its protein product is CSVEAGGDSSYEQYF.

The rearrangement uses TRBV7-6 and TRBJ2-3; tentative D call: TRBD2 (5 bases). The CDR3 contains 15 residues. Germline-derived CDR1 and CDR2 are SGHVS and FNYEAQ. V lost 7 bases, J lost 4 bases, and 18 bases lay in between. CDR3 DNA: TGTGCCAGCACCTCCGGGGTTCGGTTCCCAGATACGCAGTATTTT. This translates into CASTSGVRFPDTQYF.

V gene TRBV7-2 combines with J gene TRBJ1-1; 9 bases are a match to TRBD1. Germline V gene sequence: CDR1 SGHTA, CDR2 FQGNSA. The CDR3 totals 15 residues. Trimming took 3 bases from V and 0 from J; bases not matched to a gene: 2. This CDR3 is CASSLGQGMNTEAFF. The CDR3 coding sequence is TGTGCCAGCAGCTTGGGACAGGGAATGAACACTGAAGCTTTCTTT.

The rearrangement uses TRBV5-1 and TRBJ2-5, with 10 nucleotides matching TRBD2. This CDR3 region has 16 residues. Germline V gene data show CDR1 as SGHRS and CDR2 as YFSETQ. With 4 bases clipped from V and 2 bases from J, the junction kept 8 bases outside the gene matches. CDR3 coding DNA: TGCGCCAGCAGCCTTAGCGGGGGGCCACTACAAGAGACCCAGTACTTC. This encodes CASSLSGGPLQETQYF.

V gene TRBV25-1 combines with J gene TRBJ2-2; D remains ambiguous. Looked up from germline, CDR1 is MGHDK and CDR2 is SYGVNS. The V gene lost 3 bases and the J gene lost 2 bases, with 10 bases spanning the gap. CDR3 length: 15 amino acids. The CDR3 DNA reads as TGTGCCAGCAGTGACCCCCTAACCAACACCGGGGAGCTGTTTTTT. Translation gives CASSDPLTNTGELFF. The variable domain in full, completed from reference TRBV25-1 and TRBJ2-2, reads EADIYQTPRYLVIGTGKKITLECSQTMGHDKMYWYQQDPGMELHLIHYSYGVNSTEKGDLSSESTVSRIRTEHFPLTLESARPSHTSQYLCASSDPLTNTGELFFGEGSRLTVL.

The V gene is TRBV7-6, the J gene TRBJ1-2; D is unclear. Per the germline V gene, CDR1 is SGHVS and CDR2 is FNYEAQ. Between the trimmed V and J ends, which lost 5 bases and 8 bases, there was a span of 12 bases. The CDR3 length is 12 residues. The DNA for the CDR3 is TGTGCCAGCAGCAGGGAATCGGGAGGCTACACCTTC. Amino acid sequence: CASSRESGGYTF.

This clone was detected only once. The chain has TRBV4-1 and TRBJ2-5; TRBD1 matches at 8 bases. V lost 6 bases and J lost 4; bases outside the gene matches: 4. The CDR3 totals 13 residues. Germline CDR1 MGHRA, CDR2 YSYEKL. DNA of the CDR3: TGCGCCAGCAGTCGACAGGGGAGAGAGACCCAGTACTTC. Its protein is CASSRQGRETQYF.

J is TRBJ2-7 and V is TRBV9; 9 positions match TRBD2. The CDR3 contains 15 residues. Germline loops: CDR1 SGDLS, CDR2 YYNGEE. Unmatched junction bases numbered 7, after V lost 3 bases and J lost 3 bases. CDR3 amino acids: CASSASSGTYYEQYF. Written as DNA, the CDR3 is TGTGCCAGCAGCGCATCTAGCGGGACTTACTACGAGCAGTACTTC.

The V call is TRBV28, the J call TRBJ2-7, with a possible D match to TRBD2 (6 bases). This CDR3 contains 17 residues. V was clipped by 6 bases and J by 0 bases, with 21 bases between them. Germline CDR1 reads MDHEN; CDR2 reads SYDVKM. CDR3 nucleotides: TGTGCCAGCAGCCTGACTAGGAAGGGTCCCTACTCCTACGAGCAGTACTTC. The encoded protein is CASSLTRKGPYSYEQYF.

This clone was recorded a few times. The chain employs TRBV18 and TRBJ2-7, with a tentative D call TRBD1 (6 bases). This CDR3 contains 13 residues. Trimming cost V 4 bases and J 2 bases, with 9 bases left between them. Germline CDR1 reads KGHSH; CDR2 reads LQKENI. The CDR3 spells CASSRGLAYEQYF. CDR3 DNA: TGTGCCAGCTCACGGGGGCTAGCCTACGAGCAGTACTTC. The variable domain in full, with the rest retrieved from reference TRBV18 and TRBJ2-7, is NAGVMQNPRHLVRRRGQEARLRCSPMKGHSHVYWYRQLPEEGLKFMVYLQKENIIDESGMPKERFSAEFPKEGPSILRIQQVVRGDSAAYFCASSRGLAYEQYFGPGTRLTVT.

J is TRBJ2-3 and V is TRBV5-6; D is tentatively TRBD1 or TRBD2 (5 bases each). Trimming took 2 bases from V and 1 from J, leaving 11 bases between them. Germline values: CDR1 SGHDT, CDR2 YYEEEE. This CDR3 region has 15 residues. The CDR3 nucleotides are TGTGCCAGCAGCTTATACCGGGGCGGCACAGATACGCAGTATTTT. This gives the protein CASSLYRGGTDTQYF.

J is TRBJ1-5 and V is TRBV19; D unresolved. V was shortened by 5 bases and J by 4 bases, with 9 bases between the two germline ends. CDR1 and CDR2 (germline): LNHDA, SQIVND (reference sequence). This CDR3 contains 13 residues. DNA of the CDR3: TGTGCCAGTAGTCAAGGGAGGAATCAGCCCCAGCATTTT. The encoded protein is CASSQGRNQPQHF.

The V call is TRBV5-1, the J call TRBJ1-2; D might be TRBD1 (5 bases). V was trimmed by 0 bases and J by 7 bases, leaving 16 bases between them. The germline V gene encodes CDR1 SGHRS and CDR2 YFSETQ. This CDR3 has 15 amino acids. The CDR3 is CASSLGTGPQGGYTF. The CDR3 region has the DNA TGCGCCAGCAGCTTGGGGACCGGACCCCAGGGTGGCTACACCTTC.

V gene TRBV29-1 combines with J gene TRBJ2-7; TRBD2 matches 7 bases. The CDR3 runs 14 residues. CDR1 is SQVTM, CDR2 ANQGSEA, per germline. Trimming at V came to 4 bases and at J to 5 bases, leaving 11 bases not matched to a gene. The CDR3 loop reads CSVGEGVGGNEQYF. The CDR3 nucleotides read TGCAGCGTTGGGGAGGGAGTCGGGGGTAACGAGCAGTACTTC.

To note about this clone: The junction differs from germline at one of its ends, possibly a read error. V usage is TRBV7-2 and J usage is TRBJ2-7; 11 bases align to TRBD2. Per the germline V gene, CDR1 is SGHTA and CDR2 is FQGNSA. This CDR3 is 18 amino acids long. CDR3 bases: TGTGCCAGCCGCTTGAGGGATAGCGGGGGGGGCCTCGGGTACGAGCAGTACTTC. Protein: CASRLRDSGGGLGYEQYF. Supplemented by reference TRBV7-2 and TRBJ2-7, the full variable domain reads GAGVSQSPSNKVTEKGKDVELRCDPISGHTALYWYRQSLGQGLEFLIYFQGNSAPDKSGLPSDRFSAERTGGSVSTLTIQRTQQEDSAVYLCASRLRDSGGGLGYEQYFGPGTRLTVT.